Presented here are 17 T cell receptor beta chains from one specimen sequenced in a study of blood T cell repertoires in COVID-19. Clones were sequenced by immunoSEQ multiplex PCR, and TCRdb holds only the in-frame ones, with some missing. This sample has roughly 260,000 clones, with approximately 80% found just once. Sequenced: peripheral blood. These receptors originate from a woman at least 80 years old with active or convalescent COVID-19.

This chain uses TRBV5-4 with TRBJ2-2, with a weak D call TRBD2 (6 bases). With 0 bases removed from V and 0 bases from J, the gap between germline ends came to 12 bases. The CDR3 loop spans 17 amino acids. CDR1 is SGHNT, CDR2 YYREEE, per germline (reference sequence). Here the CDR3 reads CASSLGGGGTNTGELFF. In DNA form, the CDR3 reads TGTGCCAGCAGCTTGGGAGGTGGGGGGACGAACACCGGGGAGCTGTTTTTT.

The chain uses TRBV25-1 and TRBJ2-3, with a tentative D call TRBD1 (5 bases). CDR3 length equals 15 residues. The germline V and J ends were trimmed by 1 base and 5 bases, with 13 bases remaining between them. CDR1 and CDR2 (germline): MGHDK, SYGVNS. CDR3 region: CASSEFAGSIDTQYF. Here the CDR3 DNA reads TGTGCCAGCAGTGAATTCGCAGGGTCAATAGATACGCAGTATTTT. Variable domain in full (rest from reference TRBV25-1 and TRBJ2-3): EADIYQTPRYLVIGTGKKITLECSQTMGHDKMYWYQQDPGMELHLIHYSYGVNSTEKGDLSSESTVSRIRTEHFPLTLESARPSHTSQYLCASSEFAGSIDTQYFGPGTRLTVL.

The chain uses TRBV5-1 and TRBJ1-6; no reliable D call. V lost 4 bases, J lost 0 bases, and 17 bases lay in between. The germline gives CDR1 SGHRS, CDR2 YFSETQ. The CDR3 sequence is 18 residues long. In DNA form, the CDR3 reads TGCGCCAGCAGCCCCCTTCCTCGTATGAGCTCCTATAATTCACCCCTCCACTTT. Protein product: CASSPLPRMSSYNSPLHF.

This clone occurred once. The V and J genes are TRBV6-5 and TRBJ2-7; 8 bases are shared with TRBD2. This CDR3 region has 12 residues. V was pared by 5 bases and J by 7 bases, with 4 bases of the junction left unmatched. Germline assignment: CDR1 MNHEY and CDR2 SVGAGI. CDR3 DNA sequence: TGTGCCAGCAGTCGACTAGCGTGGGAGCAGTACTTC. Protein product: CASSRLAWEQYF.

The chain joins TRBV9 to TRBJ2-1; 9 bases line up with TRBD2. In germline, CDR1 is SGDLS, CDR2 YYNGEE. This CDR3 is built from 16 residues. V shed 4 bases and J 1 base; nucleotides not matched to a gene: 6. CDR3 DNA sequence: TGTGCCAGCAGCCTTAGCGGGAGAGGGTCCTACAATGAGCAGTTCTTC. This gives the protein CASSLSGRGSYNEQFF.

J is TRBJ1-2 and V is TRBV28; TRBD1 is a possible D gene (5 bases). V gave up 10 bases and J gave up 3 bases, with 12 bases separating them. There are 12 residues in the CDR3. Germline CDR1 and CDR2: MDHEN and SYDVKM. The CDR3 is CATQGRYYGYTF. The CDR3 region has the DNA TGTGCCACCCAGGGTCGGTACTATGGCTACACCTTC.

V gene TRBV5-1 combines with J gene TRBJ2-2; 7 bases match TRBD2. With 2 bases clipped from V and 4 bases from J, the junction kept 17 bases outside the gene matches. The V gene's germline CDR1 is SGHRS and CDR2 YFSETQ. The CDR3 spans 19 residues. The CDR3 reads CASSFTTSGRAVSTGELFF. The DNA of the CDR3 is TGCGCCAGCAGCTTCACTACCTCAGGGAGGGCGGTGAGCACCGGGGAGCTGTTTTTT. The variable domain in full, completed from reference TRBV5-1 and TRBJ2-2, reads KAGVTQTPRYLIKTRGQQVTLSCSPISGHRSVSWYQQTPGQGLQFLFEYFSETQRNKGNFPGRFSGRQFSNSRSEMNVSTLELGDSALYLCASSFTTSGRAVSTGELFFGEGSRLTVL.

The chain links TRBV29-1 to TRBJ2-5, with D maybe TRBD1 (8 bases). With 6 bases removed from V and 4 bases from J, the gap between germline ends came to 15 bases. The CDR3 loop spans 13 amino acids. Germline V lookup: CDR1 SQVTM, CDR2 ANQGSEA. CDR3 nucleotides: TGCAGCGTGACAGGGGAGGGAGGAGAGACCCAGTACTTC. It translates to CSVTGEGGETQYF.

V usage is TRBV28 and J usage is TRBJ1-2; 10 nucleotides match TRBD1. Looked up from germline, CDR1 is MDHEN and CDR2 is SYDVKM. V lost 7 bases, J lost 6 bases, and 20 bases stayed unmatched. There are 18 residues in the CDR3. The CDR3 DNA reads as TGTGCCAGCATCGGTCCCGGGAAACCGGGACAGGGGATAGATGGCTACACCTTC. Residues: CASIGPGKPGQGIDGYTF.

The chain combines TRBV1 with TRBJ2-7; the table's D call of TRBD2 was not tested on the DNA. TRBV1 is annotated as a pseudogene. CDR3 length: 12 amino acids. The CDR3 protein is CTSSQDNYEQYF. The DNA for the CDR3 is TGCACCAGCAGCCAAGATAATTACGAGCAGTACTTC.

The CDR3 DNA follows: TGTGCCAGCAGCTTTTTAGCGCCGGGCTACACCTTC. It encodes CASSFLAPGYTF. This chain links TRBV5-5 with TRBJ1-2, with no clear D. V lost 2 bases to trimming and J lost 8 bases, with 10 bases between them. Germline-derived CDR1 and CDR2 are SGHKS and YYEKEE (reference sequence). The CDR3 contains 12 residues.

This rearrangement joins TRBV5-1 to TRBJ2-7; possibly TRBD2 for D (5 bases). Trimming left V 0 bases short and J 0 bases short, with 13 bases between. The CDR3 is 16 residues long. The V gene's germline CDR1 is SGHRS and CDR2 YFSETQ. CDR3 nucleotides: TGCGCCAGCAGCTTGGAGGGAGCGGTGAGCTCCTACGAGCAGTACTTC. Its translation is CASSLEGAVSSYEQYF.

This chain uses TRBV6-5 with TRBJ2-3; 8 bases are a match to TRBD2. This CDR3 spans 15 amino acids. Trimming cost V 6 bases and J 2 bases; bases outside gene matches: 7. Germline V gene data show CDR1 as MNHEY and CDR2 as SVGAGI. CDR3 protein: CASSPSGGTTDTQYF. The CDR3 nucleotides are TGTGCCAGCAGCCCCAGCGGGGGAACCACAGATACGCAGTATTTT.

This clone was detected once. Here the CDR3 DNA reads TGTGCCAGCAGCGGGGACAGAAACAATCAGCCCCAGCATTTT. Protein: CASSGDRNNQPQHF. This chain links TRBV3-1 (or the pseudogene TRBV3-2) with TRBJ1-5; 7 bases map to TRBD1. The germline V gene has CDR1 LGHDT and CDR2 YNNKEL (reference sequence). This CDR3 comprises 14 residues. V was clipped by 5 bases and J by 3 bases; unmatched bases: 4.

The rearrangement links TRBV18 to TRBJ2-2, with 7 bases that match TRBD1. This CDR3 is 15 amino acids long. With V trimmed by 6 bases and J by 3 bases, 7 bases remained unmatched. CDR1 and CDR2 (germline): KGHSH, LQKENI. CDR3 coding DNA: TGTGCCAGCTCCCGACAGGGTCCGGACACCGGGGAGCTGTTTTTT. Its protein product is CASSRQGPDTGELFF.

Here the CDR3 DNA reads TGCGCCAGCAGCTTGGCCGGCGGGGGCGCAGGCTACGAGCAGTACTTC. Amino acid sequence: CASSLAGGGAGYEQYF. V is TRBV5-1 and J is TRBJ2-7, with D perhaps TRBD2 (7 bases). The V end was cut by 0 bases, the J end by 3 bases, with 16 bases between. The germline V gene encodes CDR1 SGHRS and CDR2 YFSETQ. The CDR3 spans 16 residues.

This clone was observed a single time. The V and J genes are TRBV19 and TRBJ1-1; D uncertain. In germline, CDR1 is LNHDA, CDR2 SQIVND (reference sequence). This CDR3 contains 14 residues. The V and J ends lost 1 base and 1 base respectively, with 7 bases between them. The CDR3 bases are TGTGCCAGTAGTATAGTACCGGGGAACACTGAAGCTTTCTTT. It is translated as CASSIVPGNTEAFF.